This T cell receptor (beta chain) was identified during a study of multiple sclerosis patients with progressive multifocal leukoencephalopathy. Time point noted: time of PML onset. Germline-derived CDR1 and CDR2 are MDHEN and SYDVKM. The V gene end was trimmed by 1 base and the J gene end by 6 bases; junction bases not matched to a gene: 5. The CDR3 is 16 amino acids. The assay was run at survey level. Produced via immunoSEQ multiplex PCR; TCRdb's table is partial and in-frame only. The sample has 25,000 to 30,000 clones, approximately 89% seen once. This chain connects TRBV28 to TRBJ2-1, with 11 bases matching TRBD2. The TCR comes from a woman aged 25 to 39 with progressive multifocal leukoencephalopathy. Material: PBMCs, obtained from a patient treated with natalizumab. CDR3 region: CASSLSIAGGLNEQFF. The CDR3 DNA sequence: TGTGCCAGCAGTTTATCGATAGCGGGGGGGCTCAATGAGCAGTTCTTC.